The entry that follows covers one T cell receptor beta chain sequence. This sample was taken from a study of blood T cell repertoires in COVID-19. Repertoires were generated with immunoSEQ multiplex PCR, while TCRdb's copy carries only in-frame clones and drops some. The table shows 170,000 or so clones, with about 79% occurring only once. Sequences were obtained from peripheral blood. This receptor was taken from a woman in her seventies with acute or convalescent COVID-19.

In nucleotides, the CDR3 is TGTGCCAGCTGTTTCCTAGAAAATCAGCCCCAGCATTTT. It translates to CASCFLENQPQHF. The chain joins TRBV2 to TRBJ1-5; D remains unclear. Deletions cut 8 bases from V and 4 bases from J, with 12 bases between. CDR3 length: 13 amino acids. Per the germline V gene, CDR1 is SNHLY and CDR2 is FYNNEI.